These 30 T cell receptor beta chains came from one sample sequenced in a study of T cell repertoires in cytomegalovirus infection. These receptors are not linked to any known antigen. A single record per CDR3 protein comes from TCRdb applying MiXCR to the reads. Altogether some 46,000 distinct CDR3 sequences are present, about 21% being singletons, with the ten largest covering 53%. Here the sequenced sample was CD8+ T cells from cultured PBMCs, taken from culture after CMV antigen stimulation. The receptors shown here come from a human donor in good health (CMV status not recorded). Some clones in this sample may be carry-over from other donors' samples.

The chain joins TRBV2 to TRBJ1-1, with D perhaps TRBD1 (5 bases). The CDR3 spans 16 residues. Trimming left V 1 base short and J 3 bases short, with 15 bases between. Germline assignment: CDR1 SNHLY and CDR2 FYNNEI. CDR3 sequence: CASSEGVGAEDTEAFF. The CDR3 DNA sequence: TGTGCCAGCAGTGAAGGGGTAGGGGCGGAGGACACTGAAGCTTTCTTT.

This chain uses TRBV4-1 with TRBJ2-1, with unresolved D. The length of the CDR3 is 15 residues. The V end was cut by 0 bases, the J end by 2 bases, with 8 bases between. Germline CDR1 and CDR2: MGHRA and YSYEKL. In DNA form, the CDR3 reads TGCGCCAGCAGCCAAGAACTTGGCCCCTACAATGAGCAGTTCTTC. Translating gives CASSQELGPYNEQFF.

The V call is TRBV20-1, the J call TRBJ2-7, with 11 bases that match TRBD2. With 3 bases clipped from V and 3 bases from J, the junction kept 7 bases outside the gene matches. Germline CDR1 reads DFQATT; CDR2 reads SNEGSKA (reference sequence). The CDR3 loop spans 15 amino acids. The CDR3 DNA sequence: TGCAGTGCTAGGCCTACCGGGACTAGCGGCTACGAGCAGTACTTC. This gives the protein CSARPTGTSGYEQYF.

Comment on this clonotype: Being one base from a much bigger clone, this may be a read error. V gene TRBV20-1 combines with J gene TRBJ2-7, with D maybe TRBD1 (5 bases). CDR1 and CDR2 from the germline V gene are DFQATT and SNEGSKA (reference sequence). V was clipped by 3 bases and J by 10 bases, with 19 bases between them. The CDR3 is 13 residues long. The chain's CDR3 is CSARRRGTDDQYF. CDR3 DNA sequence: TGCAGTGCTAGGAGAAGGGGTACGGATGATCAGTACTTC.

This clonotype was picked up many times. The rearrangement uses TRBV12-3 or TRBV12-4 and TRBJ1-1; D not resolved. Trimming shortened V by 10 bases and J by 0 bases, and 6 bases separated the two germline ends. This CDR3 comprises 11 residues. The CDR3 spells CAIFVNTEAFF. The CDR3 DNA reads as TGTGCCATCTTCGTGAACACTGAAGCTTTCTTT.

The chain has TRBV29-1 and TRBJ2-3, with a tentative D call TRBD1 (6 bases). V lost 4 bases and J lost 2, with 13 bases in between. This CDR3 spans 14 amino acids. CDR1 and CDR2 (germline): SQVTM, ANQGSEA. The CDR3 spells CSVVTRDNTDTQYF. DNA of the CDR3: TGCAGCGTTGTTACCCGGGACAACACAGATACGCAGTATTTT.

This clonotype was observed a few times. This chain links TRBV4-3 with TRBJ1-1; 10 nucleotides match TRBD1. CDR3 length: 15 residues. V gave up 0 bases and J gave up 5 bases; unmatched junction bases: 3. CDR1 and CDR2 (germline): LGHNA, YSLEER. CDR3 residues: CASSQDRTGGTEAFF. The DNA for the CDR3 is TGCGCCAGCAGCCAAGATCGGACAGGGGGAACTGAAGCTTTCTTT.

V gene TRBV3-1 combines with J gene TRBJ1-5; a possible D gene is TRBD1 (5 bases). Trimming took 1 base from V and 0 from J, leaving 13 bases between them. Germline CDR1 reads LGHDT; CDR2 reads YNNKEL (reference sequence). This CDR3 comprises 17 residues. The DNA for the CDR3 is TGTGCCAGCAGCCAAGGACAGAGGACTTATAGCAATCAGCCCCAGCATTTT. Its translation is CASSQGQRTYSNQPQHF. The whole variable domain, filled in from reference TRBV3-1 and TRBJ1-5, reads DTAVSQTPKYLVTQMGNDKSIKCEQNLGHDTMYWYKQDSKKFLKIMFSYNNKELIINETVPNRFSPKSPDKAHLNLHINSLELGDSAVYFCASSQGQRTYSNQPQHFGDGTRLSIL.

This clonotype came up many times. The CDR3 DNA is TGTGCCAGCAGCTTCCGAGACAGGCCGCAGAAAGAGACCCAGTACTTC. This encodes CASSFRDRPQKETQYF. The genes are TRBV7-8 and TRBJ2-5; a weak D match, TRBD1 (6 bases). CDR3 length: 16 amino acids. V was shortened by 3 bases and J by 3 bases, with 17 bases between the two germline ends. Germline CDR1 is SGHVS and CDR2 is FQNEAQ.

The CDR3 bases are TGTGCCAGCTTAGCGGGGACCTACGAGCAGTACTTC. Translation: CASLAGTYEQYF. The chain employs TRBV28 and TRBJ2-7, with 8 nucleotides matching TRBD2. Germline-derived CDR1 and CDR2 are MDHEN and SYDVKM. The length of the CDR3 is 12 residues. Germline trimming cut 8 bases from V and 2 bases from J; bases unmatched to any gene: 2.

This clonotype has only a few counts. This chain connects TRBV4-1 to TRBJ2-2; D not resolved. The germline V gene encodes CDR1 MGHRA and CDR2 YSYEKL. V was pared by 0 bases and J by 1 base, with 9 bases between. CDR3 size: 16 residues. The CDR3: CASSQEVPKNTGELFF. The CDR3 DNA reads as TGCGCCAGCAGCCAAGAGGTGCCGAAGAACACCGGGGAGCTGTTTTTT.

This clonotype has just a few counts. V gene TRBV5-6 combines with J gene TRBJ1-5; D remains ambiguous. CDR3 size: 16 residues. The germline gives CDR1 SGHDT, CDR2 YYEEEE. V gave up 5 bases and J gave up 2 bases, with 17 bases separating them. CDR3 amino acids: CASSLTLTEGNQPQHF. Written as DNA, the CDR3 is TGTGCCAGCAGTTTGACTTTAACGGAGGGCAATCAGCCCCAGCATTTT. Drawing the rest from reference TRBV5-6 and TRBJ1-5, the complete variable domain is DAGVTQSPTHLIKTRGQQVTLRCSPKSGHDTVSWYQQALGQGPQFIFQYYEEEERQRGNFPDRFSGHQFPNYSSELNVNALLLGDSALYLCASSLTLTEGNQPQHFGDGTRLSIL.

With respect to this clonotype: It may be a read error: a sequence one base away is much more abundant. CDR3: CASSLEIGRSYNEQFF. CDR3 in DNA: TGTGCCAGCAGCTTAGAGATAGGGAGGAGCTACAATGAGCAGTTCTTC. This chain uses TRBV11-2 with TRBJ2-1; possible D gene TRBD2, 6 bases. CDR1 is SGHAT, CDR2 FQNNGV, per germline. V lost 0 bases to trimming and J lost 3 bases, with 12 bases between them. The CDR3 is made up of 16 amino acids.

The chain links TRBV5-4 to TRBJ2-5; the D is unclear. The CDR3 is 13 amino acids. CDR1 SGHNT and CDR2 YYREEE come from the germline V gene (reference sequence). Trimming removed 4 bases at V and 1 base at J, with 8 bases between. CDR3 sequence reads: CASSPNSQETQYF. CDR3 nucleotides: TGTGCCAGCAGCCCAAACAGCCAAGAGACCCAGTACTTC.

This clonotype was seen more than once but under ten times. The chain has TRBV6-2 or TRBV6-3 and TRBJ2-7; no definite D call. Trimming took off 6 bases at V and 1 base at J, with 7 bases between the two ends. The CDR3 spans 12 residues. CDR1 and CDR2 (germline): MNHEY, SVGEGT. The CDR3 nucleotides are TGTGCCAGCAGAACACGTTCCTACGAGCAGTACTTC. Protein sequence: CASRTRSYEQYF.

The chain uses TRBV7-6 and TRBJ2-1; D is possibly TRBD1 (6 bases). V was cut by 6 bases and J by 0 bases, with 12 bases left in between. Germline-derived CDR1 and CDR2 are SGHVS and FNYEAQ. CDR3 size: 15 residues. In DNA, the CDR3 is TGTGCCAGCAGTAAAACAGGGAGCTCCTACAATGAGCAGTTCTTC. Translated, it gives CASSKTGSSYNEQFF.

The V gene is TRBV15, the J gene TRBJ2-2, with 9 bases lining up with TRBD1. With 3 bases clipped from V and 7 bases from J, the junction kept 6 bases outside the gene matches. The germline gives CDR1 LNHNV, CDR2 YYDKDF (reference sequence). The CDR3 has 15 amino acids. CDR3 region: CATSRTGGVGGELFF. CDR3 bases: TGTGCCACCAGCAGGACAGGGGGAGTTGGCGGGGAGCTGTTTTTT.

This clonotype has a handful of counts. The CDR3 coding sequence is TGTGCCACCTCCGGAGATCAGGGTTACAATGAGCAGTTCTTC. It yields the protein CATSGDQGYNEQFF. The V gene is TRBV15, the J gene TRBJ2-1, with D perhaps TRBD1 (5 bases). This CDR3 region has 14 residues. The V gene lost 8 bases and the J gene lost 4 bases, with 15 bases spanning the gap. CDR1 is LNHNV and CDR2 is YYDKDF in the germline V gene (reference sequence).

This clonotype has only a few counts. The chain employs TRBV20-1 and TRBJ2-1; TRBD1 matches 7 bases. CDR1 is DFQATT and CDR2 is SNEGSKA in the germline V gene (reference sequence). J gave up 3 bases and V 1 base, and 9 bases lay outside the gene matches. The CDR3 loop spans 16 amino acids. The CDR3 loop reads CSARAPEQGIYNEQFF. CDR3 DNA sequence: TGCAGTGCTAGAGCCCCCGAACAGGGGATCTACAATGAGCAGTTCTTC.

The sample holds many counts of this clonotype. V and J are TRBV5-1 and TRBJ2-7; 9 nucleotides line up with TRBD1. CDR3 length: 14 amino acids. J was trimmed by 5 bases and V by 7 bases; bases with no gene match: 10. CDR1 is SGHRS and CDR2 is YFSETQ in the germline V gene. The CDR3 sequence: CASGRGTGIHEQYF. Written as DNA, the CDR3 is TGCGCCAGCGGAAGAGGGACAGGGATCCACGAGCAGTACTTC. Full variable domain (outside the CDR3, taken from reference TRBV5-1 and TRBJ2-7): KAGVTQTPRYLIKTRGQQVTLSCSPISGHRSVSWYQQTPGQGLQFLFEYFSETQRNKGNFPGRFSGRQFSNSRSEMNVSTLELGDSALYLCASGRGTGIHEQYFGPGTRLTVT.

The CDR3: CASSPDMETELFF. The CDR3 coding sequence is TGCGCCAGCAGCCCGGACATGGAGACAGAACTGTTTTTT. The chain employs TRBV4-3 and TRBJ1-4, with D maybe TRBD1 (5 bases). Germline CDR1 LGHNA, CDR2 YSLEER. This CDR3 comprises 13 residues. With 4 bases removed from V and 12 bases from J, the gap between germline ends came to 15 bases.

This clonotype was recorded at least ten times. V gene TRBV19 combines with J gene TRBJ1-5; D unclear. Trimming cost V 2 bases and J 0 bases, with 2 bases left between them. The CDR3 length is 13 residues. The germline gives CDR1 LNHDA, CDR2 SQIVND (reference sequence). CDR3 sequence (DNA): TGTGCCAGTAGTATAAGTAGCAATCAGCCCCAGCATTTT. It yields the protein CASSISSNQPQHF.

This clonotype was detected many times. The chain has TRBV11-2 and TRBJ2-6; possibly TRBD1 for D (5 bases). The CDR3 length is 18 residues. Germline assignment: CDR1 SGHAT and CDR2 FQNNGV. V lost 1 base, J lost 9 bases, and 22 bases lay in between. Written as DNA, the CDR3 is TGTGCCAGCAGCTTAGCTCCTTTCCGAGGAAGGACACTCAACGTCCTGACTTTC. This encodes CASSLAPFRGRTLNVLTF.

At least ten counts were recorded for this clonotype. V is TRBV7-3 and J is TRBJ1-5, with D hard to call. The germline V gene has CDR1 SGHTA and CDR2 FQGTGA. The CDR3 covers 15 residues. V was trimmed by 5 bases and J by 7 bases, leaving 18 bases between them. The DNA for the CDR3 is TGTGCCAGCAGCCCTAGGTGGAATTGTTCGCAGCCCCAGCATTTT. Residues: CASSPRWNCSQPQHF.

The V gene is TRBV6-6, the J gene TRBJ2-5, with 7 positions matching TRBD1. The CDR3 has 14 amino acids. Unmatched junction bases numbered 5, after V lost 4 bases and J lost 3 bases. Germline V lookup: CDR1 MNHNY, CDR2 SVGAGI (reference sequence). DNA for the CDR3: TGTGCCAGCAGTTCGTTACAGGGGAAAGAGACCCAGTACTTC. This gives the protein CASSSLQGKETQYF.

This clonotype showed up just a few times. The chain employs TRBV11-2 and TRBJ2-2, with TRBD2 identical over 8 bases. The CDR3 has 17 residues. The V gene end was trimmed by 1 base and the J gene end by 0 bases; junction bases not matched to a gene: 4. Per the germline V gene, CDR1 is SGHAT and CDR2 is FQNNGV. The CDR3 spells CASSLGLAGANTGELFF. The CDR3 nucleotides are TGTGCCAGCAGCTTAGGTCTAGCGGGCGCGAACACCGGGGAGCTGTTTTTT.

This clonotype was counted at least ten times. The V and J genes are TRBV12-3 or TRBV12-4 and TRBJ1-2; maybe TRBD1 (6 bases). The CDR3 is 16 residues long. Trimming shortened V by 5 bases and J by 3 bases, and 19 bases separated the two germline ends. In DNA form, the CDR3 reads TGTGCCAGCAGTCCGGGACACCAGCCGACGGACTATGGCTACACCTTC. Encoded protein: CASSPGHQPTDYGYTF.

This clonotype has just a few counts. This rearrangement joins TRBV6-6 to TRBJ1-2; 9 bases line up with TRBD1. This CDR3 has 14 amino acids. Germline trimming cut 6 bases from V and 3 bases from J; bases unmatched to any gene: 5. Germline assignment: CDR1 MNHNY and CDR2 SVGAGI (reference sequence). The CDR3, as DNA: TGTGCCAGCAGCCCCGGGACAGGGTACTATGGCTACACCTTC. Residues: CASSPGTGYYGYTF.

V gene TRBV19 combines with J gene TRBJ1-3, with D possibly matching TRBD1 (5 bases). The CDR3 is 11 amino acids. Per germline, CDR1 LNHDA and CDR2 SQIVND (reference sequence). Deletions cut 10 bases from V and 6 bases from J, with 10 bases between. DNA for the CDR3: TGTGCCACCCTAGGGGCAAACACCATATATTTT. This sequence encodes CATLGANTIYF.

This clonotype has only a few counts. This chain uses TRBV7-9 with TRBJ2-2; 13 bases map to TRBD2. CDR3 length equals 18 residues. V gave up 5 bases and J gave up 5 bases; unmatched junction bases: 11. Germline loops: CDR1 SEHNR, CDR2 FQNEAQ (reference sequence). Here the CDR3 reads CASSPRTSGSQGTGELFF. The CDR3 DNA is TGTGCCAGCAGCCCACGGACTAGCGGGAGTCAGGGGACCGGGGAGCTGTTTTTT.